This T cell receptor (beta chain) was recovered during a study of shared clonotypes between healthy human individuals. Turning to the study itself: Researchers drew samples from a couple of women and a few men aged 18 to 49. Study-level results: Shared across a handful of donors were 4% to 6% of the naive CD4 clonotypes. Rarefaction revealed incomplete sorted-subset sequencing despite large depth.

The CDR3 is 15 residues long. Trimming cost V 4 bases and J 6 bases, with 13 bases left between them. In germline, CDR1 is MDHEN, CDR2 SYDVKM. TCRdb's copy holds only in-frame clones and misses some; the assay was immunoSEQ multiplex PCR. The table records 2.3 million or so clones, approximately 93% of them present only once. Recent acute infections and vaccinations were absent in the healthy HIV-negative adult donors. Details on this clone: The antigen remains undetermined.

The chain is built from TRBV28 and TRBJ2-6; D assignment may be TRBD1 or TRBD2 (7 bases each). This receptor was taken from a man aged 18-30 years in good health. Some clones in this sample may be carry-over from other donors' samples. The material sequenced was naive CD4+ T cells from PBMCs. The subset is: CD45RA+ positively selected. The CDR3, as DNA: TGTGCCAGCAGTTCAGGGGGGGCTGCGGCCAACGTCCTGACTTTC. Translating gives CASSSGGAAANVLTF.